This T cell receptor beta chain was recorded in a study of shared clonotypes between healthy human individuals (dated by TCRdb to 2020 to 2021). About the full investigation: Three men and a couple of women, aged 18 to 49 years, made up the cohort. Each donor's leukapheresis produced roughly between roughly 0.9 and 8.9 billion PBMCs. Libraries were prepared and TCR repertoires were sequenced by different laboratories using diverse techniques, in order to increase sequencing depth and limit assay-specific biases. To estimate repertoire size and how much clonotype sharing occurs between individuals, the study deeply sequenced the blood TCR repertoires of roughly 5 healthy adults. Beyond this particular receptor, the publication reports: The small number of donors limited the genetic and exposure-history diversity represented. Pairwise subsampling indicated that sequencing depth was expected to affect the degree of clonotype sharing among donors. Sampling was limited to blood, and TCR repertoires in tissue likely differ from TCR repertoires in blood.

This clone has at least ten counts. What antigen it recognizes has not been identified. Base quality data are lacking; no much larger clone is found one base away. In the germline V gene, CDR1 corresponds to SQVTM and CDR2 to ANQGSEA. Spanning cysteine to phenylalanine, the CDR3 consists of 13 amino acids. Only CDR3 DNA remains: 39 bases, in frame from the first base. A distance of 8 bases separates the germline ends of V and J, which lose 3 bases and 1 base respectively. The donors were healthy, HIV-negative adults who had no recently reported acute infections or vaccinations. Every donor was a Caucasian adult residing in Nashville, Tennessee, USA. For unsorted samples, about 90 million PBMCs were counted and genomic DNA was extracted with the QIAamp DNA Blood Mini kit. Blood was obtained by leukapheresis, after which PBMCs were separated by Ficoll-Histopaque density gradient centrifugation and cryopreserved in liquid nitrogen vapor phase.

Using the deep immunoSEQ assay, TCR CDR3 regions were amplified from genomic DNA by multiplex PCR. Genomic DNA extracted from each cell subset was distributed evenly over all wells of several immunoSEQ 96-well plates, and each plate served as one replicate. For unsorted PBMC, each replicate PCR was loaded with approximately 300 ng genomic DNA, equivalent to about 33,000 T cell genomes. Ten immunoSEQ deep assay plates were used to sequence the unsorted PBMC genomic DNA. Purified libraries were quantified with a Qubit 3.0 fluorometer, sized on a Bioanalyzer 2100, and re-quantified with the KAPA Library Quantification kit. Every immunoSEQ 96-well plate was sequenced on a separate single-read 150-cycle Illumina NextSeq 550 flow cell. The authors' analysis ran thus. Because only junctional sequences without quality scores were contained in the immunoSEQ output, filtering matching that applied to full-length reads could not be performed. To assign V/J genes and CDR3, sequences were annotated using PyIR, a Python wrapper for IgBLAST v1.9, with IMGT germline references. Reads were filtered out if the reads had weak V/J assignments (E-value above 1e-6), no CDR3, stop codons, out-of-frame junctions, or ambiguous translated residues. A V3J clonotype was defined by an identical inferred V gene, J gene, and CDR3 amino acid sequence. Percentage overlap between repertoires was computed as shared unique clonotypes divided by the size of the smaller repertoire. Richness of each repertoire was evaluated using RTK rarefaction, the Chao1 estimator, and Recon v2.1 estimates of unobserved clonotypes. TCRdb carries this immuneACCESS record with in-frame sequences only. Its versions omit some clonotypes, under half of them owing to an unresolved V gene in the studies checked, with the rest unexplained. V, J and clone size are taken as reported in that table, and D and trimming were inferred from the DNA itself. This sample holds fewer than 650,000 clones; about three quarters were observed only once. Together, the top ten hold 10% to 15% of the sample.

Here the chain combines TRBV29-1 and TRBJ2-3, with a tentative D gene TRBD2 over 5 matching bases. This sequence originates from a woman in her forties in good health. Some clones in this sample may be carry-over from other donors' samples. The sample consisted of PBMCs. CDR3 reads: CSVDRRGTDTQYF. Here is the DNA: TGCAGCGTTGACCGGCGGGGCACAGATACGCAGTATTTT.